This T cell receptor beta chain was captured in a study of OX40 agonist ivuxolimab in advanced cancers. Study in general: An agonistic anti-OX40 (CD134) antibody, ivuxolimab, was used to treat the patients. Study-level points and caveats: Relative to CD4+ cells, CD8+ T cells on average had more expanded clones. The 0.1-3.0 mg/kg partial responders had among the lowest clonal expansion.

CDR3 length: 15 amino acids. Per the germline V gene, CDR1 is MGHDK and CDR2 is SYGVNS. The V gene lost 3 bases and the J gene lost 3 bases, with 15 bases spanning the gap. Only in-frame clones appear in the TCRdb table, and some are missing; sequencing was by immunoSEQ multiplex PCR. In the table there are 35,000 to 45,000 clones, roughly nine tenths of which are singletons. The study sampled blood at baseline, cycle 4 day 1, and cycle 7 day 1. To note about this clone: What it binds is not known.

This sequence was found in an adult with an advanced solid tumor such as melanoma, head and neck, liver or kidney cancer. The chain links TRBV25-1 to TRBJ2-7; the D gene is possibly TRBD1 (5 bases). The material sequenced was CD4+ or CD8+ T cells sorted from blood, taken in a trial of the OX40 agonist ivuxolimab. The CDR3 sequence is CASSDPRAGIYEQYF. The CDR3 DNA sequence: TGTGCCAGCAGTGACCCTAGGGCAGGGATCTACGAGCAGTACTTC.